The clone carrying this T cell receptor beta chain was seen more than once but under ten times. Germline CDR1 and CDR2: MDHEN and SYDVKM. The V and J ends lost 6 bases and 7 bases respectively, with 12 bases between them. CDR3 length equals 13 residues. This sample was taken from a study of blood T cells in healthy people across ages. The second PCR ran roughly 7 to 12 cycles with a sample-barcoded 5' primer and J-beta primers. TCRdb analysed the 5' RACE reads with MiXCR anew, one entry per CDR3 protein. Of approximately 800,000 distinct CDR3 sequences detected, roughly 25% appear once; the ten largest clones hold 2.5% to 3.5%. The same sample was also studied in work on T cells of mothers and their children. From that second work: Sample barcodes and 2-4 random nucleotides came from the second PCR's M1S primer. The TCR beta CDR3 read count exceeded 8 million for each mother and was about 3 million for each child.

The receptor was derived from a boy younger than 18 in good health. The chain joins TRBV28 to TRBJ1-4; D ambiguous. The sequenced sample was blood. Here the CDR3 DNA reads TGTGCCAGCAGGCGCGCGGAGAGTGAAAAACTGTTTTTT. This sequence encodes CASRRAESEKLFF.